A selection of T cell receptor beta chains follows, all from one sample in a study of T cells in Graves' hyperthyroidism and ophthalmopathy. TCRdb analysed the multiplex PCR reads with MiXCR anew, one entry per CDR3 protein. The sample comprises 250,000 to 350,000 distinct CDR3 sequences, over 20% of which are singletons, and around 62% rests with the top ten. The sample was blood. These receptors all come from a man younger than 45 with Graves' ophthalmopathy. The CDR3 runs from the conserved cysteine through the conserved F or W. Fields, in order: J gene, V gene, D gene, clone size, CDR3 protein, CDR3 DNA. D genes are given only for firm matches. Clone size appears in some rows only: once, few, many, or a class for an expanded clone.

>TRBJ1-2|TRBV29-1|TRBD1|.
CSVERTGLNYGYTF
TGCAGCGTTGAAAGGACAGGTCTCAACTATGGCTACACCTTC
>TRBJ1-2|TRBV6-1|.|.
CASSELTHYGYTF
TGTGCCAGCAGTGAATTGACCCACTATGGCTACACCTTC
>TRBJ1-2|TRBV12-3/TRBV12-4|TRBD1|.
CASYLRTSRTGTGNYGYTF
TGTGCCAGCTACCTGAGGACTAGCAGAACCGGGACAGGGAACTATGGCTACACCTTC
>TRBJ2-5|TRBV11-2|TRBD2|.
CASGRAGETQYF
TGTGCCAGCGGGAGGGCCGGGGAGACCCAGTACTTC
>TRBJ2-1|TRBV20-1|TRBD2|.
CSARGREVPLTPSYNEQFF
TGCAGTGCTAGAGGGCGGGAGGTCCCTCTCACTCCCTCCTACAATGAGCAGTTCTTC
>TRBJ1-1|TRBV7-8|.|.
CASSLARGRNTEAFF
TGTGCCAGCAGCTTAGCGCGGGGTAGGAACACTGAAGCTTTCTTT
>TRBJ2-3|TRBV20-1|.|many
CSARERYAADTQYF
TGCAGTGCTAGAGAGCGGTACGCCGCAGATACGCAGTATTTT
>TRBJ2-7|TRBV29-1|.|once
CSVEDRGGDEQYF
TGCAGCGTTGAAGATCGAGGTGGAGACGAGCAGTACTTC
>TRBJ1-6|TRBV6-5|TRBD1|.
CASSSKRAQTGIMSPLHF
TGTGCCAGCAGTTCCAAACGAGCCCAGACAGGGATAATGTCACCCCTCCACTTT
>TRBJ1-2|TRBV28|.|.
CVSLQKGGYTF
TGTGTCAGCCTACAAAAAGGGGGCTACACCTTC
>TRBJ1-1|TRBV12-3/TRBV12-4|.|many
CASSPRTTGNTEAFF
TGTGCCAGCAGTCCCAGGACAACCGGAAACACTGAAGCTTTCTTT
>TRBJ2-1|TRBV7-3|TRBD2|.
CASRLSPSGLNNEQFF
TGTGCCAGCAGGTTATCCCCTAGCGGGCTCAACAATGAGCAGTTCTTC
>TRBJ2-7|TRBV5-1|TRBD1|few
CASSLAGGWEQYF
TGCGCCAGCAGCTTGGCAGGGGGCTGGGAGCAGTACTTC
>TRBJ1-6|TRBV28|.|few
CASSLTRVSHNSPLHF
TGTGCCAGCAGTTTGACCAGGGTCTCGCATAATTCACCCCTCCACTTT
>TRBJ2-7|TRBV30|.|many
CAWSSPGRANEQYF
TGTGCCTGGAGTTCCCCCGGCAGGGCAAACGAGCAGTACTTC
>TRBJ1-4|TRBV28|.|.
CASMESATNEKLFF
TGTGCCAGCATGGAGAGTGCAACTAATGAAAAACTGTTTTTT
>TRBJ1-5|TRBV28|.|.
CATMRGNQPQHF
TGTGCCACCATGAGAGGTAATCAGCCCCAGCATTTT
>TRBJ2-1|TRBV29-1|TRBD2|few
CSVSGRAYNEQFF
TGCAGCGTGAGCGGGAGGGCCTACAATGAGCAGTTCTTC
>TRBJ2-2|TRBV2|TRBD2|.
CASRKLSGTGELFF
TGTGCCAGCAGAAAGCTTAGCGGGACCGGGGAGCTGTTTTTT
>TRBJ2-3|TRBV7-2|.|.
CASSLGWTDTQYF
TGTGCCAGCAGCCTCGGGTGGACAGATACGCAGTATTTT
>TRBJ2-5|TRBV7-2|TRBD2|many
CASSLALGLARIETQYF
TGTGCCAGCAGCTTGGCTCTTGGACTAGCGAGGATCGAGACCCAGTACTTC
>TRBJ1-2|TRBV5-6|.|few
CASSLAAGAGGYTF
TGTGCCAGCAGCTTGGCGGCGGGGGCAGGTGGCTACACCTTC
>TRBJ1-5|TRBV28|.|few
CASSSQSYSNQPQHF
TGTGCCAGCAGTTCCCAATCATATTCGAATCAGCCCCAGCATTTT
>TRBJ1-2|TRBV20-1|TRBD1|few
CSATYSGGYGYTF
TGCAGTGCTACCTATTCAGGGGGCTATGGCTACACCTTC
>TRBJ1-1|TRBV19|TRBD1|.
CASSLSGQLNTEAFF
TGTGCCAGTAGTCTGTCGGGACAGTTGAACACTGAAGCTTTCTTT
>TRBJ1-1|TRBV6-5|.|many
CASSYSDPQSFGGTEAFF
TGTGCCAGCAGTTACTCGGACCCACAGAGTTTTGGTGGCACTGAAGCTTTCTTT
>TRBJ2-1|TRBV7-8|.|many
CASTPFGNEQFF
TGTGCCAGTACCCCCTTCGGGAATGAGCAGTTCTTC
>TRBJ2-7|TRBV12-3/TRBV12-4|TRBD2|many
CASRNSGRPYEQYF
TGTGCCAGCAGGAATAGCGGGAGGCCCTACGAGCAGTACTTC
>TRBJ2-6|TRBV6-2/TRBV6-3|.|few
CASSYPGTVKTRRAGANVLTF
TGTGCCAGCAGTTACCCAGGGACAGTAAAGACTAGACGTGCTGGGGCCAACGTCCTGACTTTC
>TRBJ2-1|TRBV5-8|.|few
CASSFGSYNEQFF
TGTGCCAGCAGCTTCGGGTCCTACAATGAGCAGTTCTTC
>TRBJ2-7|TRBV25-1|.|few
CASSENHWVDEQYF
TGTGCCAGCAGTGAAAATCATTGGGTAGACGAGCAGTACTTC
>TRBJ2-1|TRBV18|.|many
CATAEQSYNEQFF
TGTGCCACCGCGGAACAGTCCTACAATGAGCAGTTCTTC
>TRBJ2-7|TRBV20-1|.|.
CSARDPTPPHEQYF
TGCAGTGCTAGAGATCCTACTCCCCCACACGAGCAGTACTTC
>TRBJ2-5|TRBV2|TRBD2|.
CASSSGTNTQETQYF
TGTGCCAGCAGTAGCGGGACCAATACCCAAGAGACCCAGTACTTC
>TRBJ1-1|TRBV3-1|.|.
CASSQVSAEAFF
TGTGCCAGCAGCCAAGTTTCAGCAGAAGCTTTCTTT
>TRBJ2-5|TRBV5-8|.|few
CASSAAPGEGKTQYF
TGTGCCAGCAGCGCGGCCCCAGGGGAAGGGAAGACCCAGTACTTC
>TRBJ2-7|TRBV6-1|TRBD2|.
CASRPSGRWGVYEQYF
TGTGCCAGCAGACCTAGCGGGCGCTGGGGCGTCTACGAGCAGTACTTC
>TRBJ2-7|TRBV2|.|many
CASRSYEQYF
TGTGCCAGCAGGAGCTACGAGCAGTACTTC
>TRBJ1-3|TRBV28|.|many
CASTPLHSGNTIYF
TGTGCCAGCACCCCGCTTCACTCTGGAAACACCATATATTTT
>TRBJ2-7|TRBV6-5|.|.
CASSYSKGSREQYF
TGTGCCAGCAGTTACTCGAAAGGGAGTCGCGAGCAGTACTTC
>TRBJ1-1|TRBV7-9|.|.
CASSPWGRGGLLTEAFF
TGTGCCAGCAGCCCTTGGGGACGGGGTGGATTATTGACTGAAGCTTTCTTT
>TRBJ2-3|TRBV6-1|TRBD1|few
CASREDRGLTDTQYF
TGTGCCAGCAGAGAGGACAGGGGGCTGACAGATACGCAGTATTTT
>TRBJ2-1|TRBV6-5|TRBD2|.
CASSYRAGGIDEQFF
TGTGCCAGCAGTTACAGGGCGGGAGGGATCGATGAGCAGTTCTTC
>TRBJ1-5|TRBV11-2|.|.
CASSLTQSNQPQHF
TGTGCCAGCAGCTTGACGCAGAGCAATCAGCCCCAGCATTTT
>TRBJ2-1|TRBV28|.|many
CASSSADSYNEQFF
TGTGCCAGCAGTTCCGCAGACTCCTACAATGAGCAGTTCTTC
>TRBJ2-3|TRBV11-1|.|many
CASSSDMYSTDTQYF
TGTGCCAGCAGCAGTGACATGTATAGCACAGATACGCAGTATTTT
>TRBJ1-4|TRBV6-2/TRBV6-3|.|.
CASSNDRSRNEKLFF
TGTGCCAGCAGTAACGACAGATCTAGGAATGAAAAACTGTTTTTT
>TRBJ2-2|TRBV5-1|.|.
CASVASSNTGELFF
TGCGCCAGCGTTGCTTCATCGAACACCGGGGAGCTGTTTTTT
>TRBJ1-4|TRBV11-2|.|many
CASSKGRSNEKLFF
TGTGCCAGCAGCAAGGGACGGAGTAATGAAAAACTGTTTTTT
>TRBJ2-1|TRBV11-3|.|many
CASSLEPREQFF
TGTGCCAGCAGCTTAGAACCGAGGGAGCAGTTCTTC
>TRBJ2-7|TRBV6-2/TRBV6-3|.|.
CASSSTLVSPQDGTYEQYF
TGTGCCAGCAGTTCCACCCTTGTCTCCCCACAAGACGGAACCTACGAGCAGTACTTC
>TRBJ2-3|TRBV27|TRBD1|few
CASSLEQGVVTDTQYF
TGTGCCAGCAGCCTTGAACAGGGGGTGGTCACAGATACGCAGTATTTT
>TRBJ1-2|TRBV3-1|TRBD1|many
CASSQGGTGGGYGYTF
TGTGCCAGCAGCCAAGGCGGGACAGGGGGCGGCTATGGCTACACCTTC
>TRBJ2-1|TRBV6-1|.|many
CASTRSGEQFF
TGTGCCAGCACCCGGTCGGGTGAGCAGTTCTTC